A selection of T cell receptor beta chains follows, all from one sample in a study of a mutant IDH1 vaccine in newly diagnosed glioma. Sequencing used immunoSEQ multiplex PCR; TCRdb keeps in-frame clones, though not all of them. Seen here are over 75,000 clones, about four fifths observed once, and the top ten hold 7.5%. This specimen consisted of PBMCs, obtained from a glioma patient treated with radiotherapy, temozolomide or both. The origin of the receptors is a man aged 40-50 years with glioma. Each CDR3 is given with its conserved first and last residue. The D gene is left open where the match is weak. Rows may omit the clone size; those that give it use once, few, many or a size class.

TRBJ2-1 | few | TRBD2 | TRBV4-1 | CASSRGGLAGLYNEQFF | TGCGCCAGCAGCCGGGGAGGACTAGCGGGCTTATACAATGAGCAGTTCTTC
TRBJ2-1 | - | TRBD2 | TRBV5-1 | CASSPTSGSYNEQFF | TGCGCCAGCAGCCCCACTAGCGGGAGTTACAATGAGCAGTTCTTC
TRBJ2-7 | - | TRBD1 | TRBV7-8 | CASSPRGQVFLEQYF | TGTGCCAGCAGCCCAAGGGGACAGGTGTTTCTCGAGCAGTACTTC
TRBJ2-7 | - | - | TRBV14 | CASSQDSVYEQYF | TGTGCCAGCAGCCAAGACAGTGTCTACGAGCAGTACTTC
TRBJ2-2 | - | - | TRBV4-3 | CASSQDWLNTGELFF | TGCGCCAGCAGCCAAGATTGGCTTAACACCGGGGAGCTGTTTTTT
TRBJ1-4 | - | - | TRBV7-2 | CASSLASLGSGRENEKLFF | TGTGCCAGCAGCTTAGCGTCCCTCGGATCGGGGCGGGAGAATGAAAAACTGTTTTTT
TRBJ1-2 | - | - | TRBV28 | CASSLALNYGYTF | TGTGCCAGCAGTTTGGCTCTTAACTATGGCTACACCTTC
TRBJ1-2 | - | TRBD1 | TRBV7-8 | CASSLARQGFGGYTF | TGTGCCAGCAGCTTAGCGAGACAGGGGTTCGGTGGCTACACCTTC
TRBJ2-1 | - | TRBD2 | TRBV9 | CASSVAPGGPYNEQFF | TGTGCCAGCAGCGTAGCTCCGGGAGGGCCATACAATGAGCAGTTCTTC
TRBJ2-1 | - | TRBD2 | TRBV27 | CASTPGTSGTRTYNEQFF | TGTGCCAGCACCCCCGGGACTAGCGGGACTCGAACCTACAATGAGCAGTTCTTC
TRBJ2-7 | - | TRBD1 | TRBV23-1 | CASSQLTGASYEQYF | TGCGCCAGCAGTCAGCTGACAGGGGCCTCCTACGAGCAGTACTTC
TRBJ2-3 | - | TRBD2 | TRBV5-1 | CASSLGTSGGSDTQYF | TGCGCCAGCAGCTTGGGGACTAGCGGGGGCTCAGATACGCAGTATTTT
TRBJ2-7 | - | - | TRBV4-1 | CASSQVIFAYEQYF | TGCGCCAGCAGCCAAGTCATTTTTGCCTACGAGCAGTACTTC
TRBJ2-1 | - | - | TRBV7-2 | CASSWRSAQPGNEQFF | TGTGCCAGCAGCTGGCGGTCGGCACAACCAGGCAATGAGCAGTTCTTC
TRBJ2-1 | - | - | TRBV27 | CASSLDYRGNEQFF | TGTGCCAGCAGTTTAGACTACCGGGGGAATGAGCAGTTCTTC
TRBJ2-3 | - | TRBD2 | TRBV30 | CAWTRGLGTDTQYF | TGTGCCTGGACAAGGGGACTAGGCACAGATACGCAGTATTTT
TRBJ1-1 | few | - | TRBV4-1 | CASSQEPRTREAFF | TGCGCCAGCAGCCAAGAACCCCGGACTCGAGAAGCTTTCTTT
TRBJ2-7 | - | - | TRBV5-1 | CASSLSEGEQYF | TGCGCCAGCAGCTTGAGTGAGGGGGAGCAGTACTTC